Sequencing of this T cell receptor (beta chain) was carried out in a study of patients and donors after allogeneic stem cell transplantation (TCRdb year 2020). In regard to this clonotype: Its specific antigen is unknown. It has no much larger one-base neighbor in the sample; base qualities were not kept.

CDR1 and CDR2 are read off the germline V gene as SGHTA and FQGNSA. The junction carries 11 bases between V and J, which are trimmed by 1 base and 1 base respectively. The CDR3 numbers 16 residues from cysteine through phenylalanine. Only the CDR3 DNA stays, 48 bases, in frame from base 1. The library was generated by RT-PCR. Data came from a NextSeq 550. The public sequencing data were trimmed at Q25 with fastp and processed into clonotypes with MiXCR by TCRdb, which kept only in-frame beta chains. For every CDR3 protein sequence, its rows merge into one entry that carries the most common genes and DNA. Here the sample has some 960,000 distinct CDR3 sequences; about 20% occur a single time. Around 6% of the sample is held by the ten biggest clonotypes.

Input material: blood, either unsorted or a sorted T cell fraction (not recorded which). The sequence was collected from a human donor who was either an allogeneic HSCT recipient or a stem cell or donor lymphocyte infusion donor (not recorded which). It is not recorded whose cells these are; they may come from a transplant donor. Here the chain combines TRBV7-2 and TRBJ1-5; no D segment can be confidently identified. This receptor has the CDR3 CASSLGAPSSNQPQHF. In nucleotide form, the sequence is TGTGCCAGCAGCTTAGGGGCACCCTCAAGCAATCAGCCCCAGCATTTT.